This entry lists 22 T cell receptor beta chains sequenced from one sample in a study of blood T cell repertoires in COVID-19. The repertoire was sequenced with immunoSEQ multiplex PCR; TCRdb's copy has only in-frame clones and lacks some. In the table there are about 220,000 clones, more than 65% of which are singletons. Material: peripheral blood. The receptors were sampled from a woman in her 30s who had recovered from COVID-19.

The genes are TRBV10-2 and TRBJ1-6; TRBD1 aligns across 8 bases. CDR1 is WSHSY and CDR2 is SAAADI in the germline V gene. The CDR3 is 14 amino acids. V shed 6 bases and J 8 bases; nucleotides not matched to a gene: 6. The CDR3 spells CASRAGQGDSPLHF. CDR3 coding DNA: TGCGCCAGCAGGGCTGGACAGGGAGATTCACCCCTCCACTTT.

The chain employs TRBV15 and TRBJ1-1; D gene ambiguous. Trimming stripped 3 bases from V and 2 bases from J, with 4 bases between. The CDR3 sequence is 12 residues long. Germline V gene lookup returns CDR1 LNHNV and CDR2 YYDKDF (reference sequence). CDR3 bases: TGTGCCACCAGCAGCAGAAACACTGAAGCTTTCTTT. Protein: CATSSRNTEAFF.

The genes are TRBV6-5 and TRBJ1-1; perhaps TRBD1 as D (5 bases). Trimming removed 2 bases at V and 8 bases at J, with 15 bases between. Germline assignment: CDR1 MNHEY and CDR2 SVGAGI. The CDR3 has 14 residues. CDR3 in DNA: TGTGCCAGCAGTTACCGATGGCAGGGAATAGAAGCTTTCTTT. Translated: CASSYRWQGIEAFF.

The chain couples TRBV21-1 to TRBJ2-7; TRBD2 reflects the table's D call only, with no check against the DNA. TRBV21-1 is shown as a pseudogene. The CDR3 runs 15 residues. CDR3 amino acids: CASSNLGTSGYEQYF. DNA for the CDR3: TGTGCCAGCAGCAACTTAGGGACTAGCGGCTACGAGCAGTACTTC.

CDR3 sequence: CASSLRQVANEQFF. The DNA of the CDR3 is TGTGCCAGCAGCCTTAGACAGGTCGCCAATGAGCAGTTCTTC. The chain employs TRBV4-2 and TRBJ2-1; D is perhaps TRBD1 (6 bases). V was clipped by 4 bases and J by 6 bases, with 13 bases between them. The CDR3 is 14 residues long. Looked up from germline, CDR1 is LGHNA and CDR2 is YNFKEQ.

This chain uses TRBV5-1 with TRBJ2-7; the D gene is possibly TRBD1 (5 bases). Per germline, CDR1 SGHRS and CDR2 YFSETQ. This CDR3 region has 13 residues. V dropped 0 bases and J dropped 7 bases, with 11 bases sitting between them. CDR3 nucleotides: TGCGCCAGCAGCTTGGGTCAAGCAGGGGAGCAGTACTTC. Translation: CASSLGQAGEQYF.

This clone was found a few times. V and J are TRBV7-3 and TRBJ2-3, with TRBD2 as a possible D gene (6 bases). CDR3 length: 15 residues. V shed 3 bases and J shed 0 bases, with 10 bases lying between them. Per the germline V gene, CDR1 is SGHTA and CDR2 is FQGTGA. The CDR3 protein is CASSLGGTSTDTQYF. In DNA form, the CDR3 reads TGTGCCAGCAGCTTGGGCGGGACTAGCACAGATACGCAGTATTTT.

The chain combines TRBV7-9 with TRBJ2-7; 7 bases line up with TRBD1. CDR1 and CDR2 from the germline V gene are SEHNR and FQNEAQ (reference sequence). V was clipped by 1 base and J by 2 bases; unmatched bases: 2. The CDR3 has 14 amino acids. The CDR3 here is CASSLGGQTYEQYF. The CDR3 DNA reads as TGTGCCAGCAGCTTAGGGGGACAGACCTACGAGCAGTACTTC.

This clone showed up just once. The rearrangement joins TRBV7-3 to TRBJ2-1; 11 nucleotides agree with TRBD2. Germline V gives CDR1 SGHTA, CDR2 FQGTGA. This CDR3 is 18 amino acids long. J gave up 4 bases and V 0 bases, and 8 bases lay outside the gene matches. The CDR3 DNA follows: TGTGCCAGCAGCTTAACTAGCGGGAGGGCCGAAGTGTACAATGAGCAGTTCTTC. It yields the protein CASSLTSGRAEVYNEQFF.

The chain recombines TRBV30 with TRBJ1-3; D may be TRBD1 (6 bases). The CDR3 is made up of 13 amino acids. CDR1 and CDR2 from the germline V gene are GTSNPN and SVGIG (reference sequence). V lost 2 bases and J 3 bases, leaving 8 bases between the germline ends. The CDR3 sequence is CAWSKQGGNTIYF. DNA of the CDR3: TGTGCCTGGAGTAAACAGGGTGGAAACACCATATATTTT.

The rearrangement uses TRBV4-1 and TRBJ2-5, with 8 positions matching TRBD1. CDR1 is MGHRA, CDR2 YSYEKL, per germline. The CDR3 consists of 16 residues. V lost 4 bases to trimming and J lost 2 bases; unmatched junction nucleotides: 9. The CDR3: CASSLAGTGPQETQYF. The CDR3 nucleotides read TGCGCCAGCAGCCTCGCAGGGACAGGACCACAAGAGACCCAGTACTTC.

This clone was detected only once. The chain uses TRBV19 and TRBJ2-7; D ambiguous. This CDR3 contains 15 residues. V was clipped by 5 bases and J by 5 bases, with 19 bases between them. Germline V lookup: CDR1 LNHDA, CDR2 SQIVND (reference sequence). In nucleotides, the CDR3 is TGTGCCAGTAGTGTGGCTAGAATCGGTGTCGACGAGCAGTACTTC. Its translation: CASSVARIGVDEQYF.

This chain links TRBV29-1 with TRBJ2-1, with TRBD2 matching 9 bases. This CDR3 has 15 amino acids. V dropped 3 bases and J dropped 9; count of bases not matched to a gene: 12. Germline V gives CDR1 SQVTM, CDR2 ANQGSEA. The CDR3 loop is CSVEGRLAVVSEQFF. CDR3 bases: TGCAGCGTTGAGGGGCGACTAGCGGTGGTCAGTGAGCAGTTCTTC.

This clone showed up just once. CDR3 nucleotide sequence: TGTGCCACCGGACAGGGGGAATCGGGGACCCAGTACTTC. Translated: CATGQGESGTQYF. The V gene is TRBV2, the J gene TRBJ2-5, with 10 bases fitting TRBD1. The germline CDR1 and CDR2 sequences are SNHLY and FYNNEI. The V segment lost 10 bases and the J segment 7 bases; nucleotides outside the gene matches: 9. The CDR3 is 13 residues long.

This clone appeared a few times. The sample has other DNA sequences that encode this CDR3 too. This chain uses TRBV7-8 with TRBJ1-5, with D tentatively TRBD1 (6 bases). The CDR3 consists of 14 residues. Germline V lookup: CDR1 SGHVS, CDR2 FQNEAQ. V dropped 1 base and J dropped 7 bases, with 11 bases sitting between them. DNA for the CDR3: TGTGCCAGCAGCTTAGTACAGGGCGGACAGCCCCAGCATTTT. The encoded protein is CASSLVQGGQPQHF.

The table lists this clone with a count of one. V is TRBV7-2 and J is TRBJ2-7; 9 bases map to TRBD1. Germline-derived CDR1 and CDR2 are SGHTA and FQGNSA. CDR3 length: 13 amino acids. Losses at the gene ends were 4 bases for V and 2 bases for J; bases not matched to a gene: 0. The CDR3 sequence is CASSWDRAYEQYF. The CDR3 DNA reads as TGTGCCAGCAGCTGGGACAGGGCCTACGAGCAGTACTTC.

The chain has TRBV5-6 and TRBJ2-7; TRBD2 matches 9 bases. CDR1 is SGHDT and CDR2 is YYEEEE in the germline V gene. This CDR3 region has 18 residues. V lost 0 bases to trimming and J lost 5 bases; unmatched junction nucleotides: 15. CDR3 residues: CASSLGFVSGSVEDEQYF. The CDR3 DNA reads TGTGCCAGCAGCTTGGGCTTTGTTAGCGGGAGTGTGGAGGACGAGCAGTACTTC.

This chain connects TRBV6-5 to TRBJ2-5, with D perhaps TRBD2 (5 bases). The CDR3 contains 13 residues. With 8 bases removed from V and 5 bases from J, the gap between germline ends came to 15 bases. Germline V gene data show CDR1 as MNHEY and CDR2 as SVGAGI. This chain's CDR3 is CASGHAGSETQYF. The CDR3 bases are TGTGCCAGCGGTCATGCGGGTAGCGAGACCCAGTACTTC.

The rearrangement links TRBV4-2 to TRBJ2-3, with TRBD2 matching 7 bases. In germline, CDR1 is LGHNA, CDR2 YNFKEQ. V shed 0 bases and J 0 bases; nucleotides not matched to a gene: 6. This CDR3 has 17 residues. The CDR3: CASSQDGLAVSTDTQYF. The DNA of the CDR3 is TGTGCCAGCAGCCAAGATGGGCTAGCGGTGAGCACAGATACGCAGTATTTT.

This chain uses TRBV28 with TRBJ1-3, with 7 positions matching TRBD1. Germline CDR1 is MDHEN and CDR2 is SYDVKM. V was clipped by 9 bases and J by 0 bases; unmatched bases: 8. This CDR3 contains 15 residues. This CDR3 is CASRQGRGSGNTIYF. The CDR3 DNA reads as TGTGCCAGTAGACAGGGCCGGGGCTCTGGAAACACCATATATTTT.

The chain's CDR3 is CATSNRENTGELFF. The CDR3 DNA is TGTGCCACCAGCAACAGAGAGAACACCGGGGAGCTGTTTTTT. The V call is TRBV15, the J call TRBJ2-2; D is uncertain. V lost 4 bases, J lost 1 base, and 7 bases lay in between. Germline V gene lookup returns CDR1 LNHNV and CDR2 YYDKDF (reference sequence). The CDR3 totals 14 residues.

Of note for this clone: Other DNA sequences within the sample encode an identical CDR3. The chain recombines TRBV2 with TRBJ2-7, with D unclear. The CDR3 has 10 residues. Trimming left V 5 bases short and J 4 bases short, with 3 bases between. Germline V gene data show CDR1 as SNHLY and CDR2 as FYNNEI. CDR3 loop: CASSQYEQYF. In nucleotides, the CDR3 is TGTGCCAGCAGTCAATACGAGCAGTACTTC.